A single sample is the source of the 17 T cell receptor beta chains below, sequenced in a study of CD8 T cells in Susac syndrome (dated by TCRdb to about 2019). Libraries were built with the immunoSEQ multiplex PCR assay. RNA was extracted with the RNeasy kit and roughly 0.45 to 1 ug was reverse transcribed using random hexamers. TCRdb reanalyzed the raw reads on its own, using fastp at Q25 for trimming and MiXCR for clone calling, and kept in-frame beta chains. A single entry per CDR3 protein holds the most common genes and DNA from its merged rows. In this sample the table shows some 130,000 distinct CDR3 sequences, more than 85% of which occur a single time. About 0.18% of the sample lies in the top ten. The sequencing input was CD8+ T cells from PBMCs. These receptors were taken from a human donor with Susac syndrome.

CDR3 DNA sequence: TGTGCCACCAGGTTGGGGGGGGCGCGCAATGAGCAGTTCTTC. Amino acids: CATRLGGARNEQFF. The rearrangement links TRBV15 to TRBJ2-1, with TRBD2 as a possible D gene (7 bases). In germline, CDR1 is LNHNV, CDR2 YYDKDF (reference sequence). This CDR3 is 14 amino acids long. The V gene lost 6 bases and the J gene lost 6 bases, with 15 bases spanning the gap.

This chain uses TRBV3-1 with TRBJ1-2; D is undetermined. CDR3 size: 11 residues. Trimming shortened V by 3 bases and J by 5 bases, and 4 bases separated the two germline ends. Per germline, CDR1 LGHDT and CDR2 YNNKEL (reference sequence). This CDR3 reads CASSHLYGYTF. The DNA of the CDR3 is TGTGCCAGCAGCCACCTATATGGCTACACCTTC. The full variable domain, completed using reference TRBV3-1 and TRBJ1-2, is DTAVSQTPKYLVTQMGNDKSIKCEQNLGHDTMYWYKQDSKKFLKIMFSYNNKELIINETVPNRFSPKSPDKAHLNLHINSLELGDSAVYFCASSHLYGYTFGSGTRLTVV.

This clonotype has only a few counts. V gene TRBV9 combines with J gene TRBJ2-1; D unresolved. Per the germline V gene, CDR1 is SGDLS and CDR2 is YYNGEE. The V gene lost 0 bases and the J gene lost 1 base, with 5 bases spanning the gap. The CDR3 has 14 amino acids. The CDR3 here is CASSVESSYNEQFF. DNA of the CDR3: TGTGCCAGCAGCGTAGAGAGTTCCTACAATGAGCAGTTCTTC.

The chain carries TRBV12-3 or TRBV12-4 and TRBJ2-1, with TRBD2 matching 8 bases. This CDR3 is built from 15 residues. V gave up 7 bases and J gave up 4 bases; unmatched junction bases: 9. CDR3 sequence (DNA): TGTGCCAGCACCAAACTAGCGGTAGGGTACAATGAGCAGTTCTTC. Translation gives CASTKLAVGYNEQFF.

The CDR3 coding sequence is TGCGCCAGCAGCCCCGTCCCCTCCTACGAGCAGTACTTC. Protein sequence: CASSPVPSYEQYF. This chain links TRBV4-1 with TRBJ2-7; no definite D call. Trimming removed 4 bases from V and 0 bases from J, with 7 bases in between. Per the germline V gene, CDR1 is MGHRA and CDR2 is YSYEKL. The CDR3 is 13 residues long.

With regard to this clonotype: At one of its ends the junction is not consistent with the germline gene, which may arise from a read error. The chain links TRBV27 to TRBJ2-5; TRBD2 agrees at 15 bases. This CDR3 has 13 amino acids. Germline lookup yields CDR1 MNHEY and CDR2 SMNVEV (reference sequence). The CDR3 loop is CASSLGLAGGLDF. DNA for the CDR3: TGTGCCAGCAGCCTCGGACTAGCGGGAGGGCTGGACTTC.

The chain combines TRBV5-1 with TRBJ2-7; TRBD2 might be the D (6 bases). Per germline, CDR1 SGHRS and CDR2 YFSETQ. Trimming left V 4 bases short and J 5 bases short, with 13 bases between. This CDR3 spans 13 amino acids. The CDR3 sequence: CASSPSGEDEQYF. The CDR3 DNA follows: TGCGCCAGCAGCCCGTCGGGAGAGGACGAGCAGTACTTC.

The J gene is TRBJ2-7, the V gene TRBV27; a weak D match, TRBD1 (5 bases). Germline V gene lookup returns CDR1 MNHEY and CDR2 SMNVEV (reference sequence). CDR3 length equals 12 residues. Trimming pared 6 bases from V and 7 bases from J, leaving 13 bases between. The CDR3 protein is CASRGQAGEQYF. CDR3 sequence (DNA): TGTGCCAGCAGGGGGCAGGCTGGAGAGCAGTACTTC.

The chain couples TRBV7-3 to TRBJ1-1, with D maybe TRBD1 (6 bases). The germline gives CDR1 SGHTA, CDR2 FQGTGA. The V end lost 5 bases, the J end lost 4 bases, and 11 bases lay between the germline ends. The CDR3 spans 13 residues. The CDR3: CASSRGPRTEAFF. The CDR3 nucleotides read TGTGCCAGCAGCCGGGGGCCGCGCACTGAAGCTTTCTTT.

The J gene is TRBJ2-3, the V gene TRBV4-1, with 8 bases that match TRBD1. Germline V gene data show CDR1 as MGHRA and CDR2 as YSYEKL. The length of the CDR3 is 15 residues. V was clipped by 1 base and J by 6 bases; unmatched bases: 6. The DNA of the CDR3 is TGCGCCAGCAGCCAAGTGACAGGGGAGATGGATACGCAGTATTTT. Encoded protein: CASSQVTGEMDTQYF.

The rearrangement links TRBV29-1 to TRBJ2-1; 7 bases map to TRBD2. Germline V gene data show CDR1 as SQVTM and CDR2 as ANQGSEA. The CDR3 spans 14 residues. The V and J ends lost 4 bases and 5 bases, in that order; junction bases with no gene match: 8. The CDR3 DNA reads TGCAGCGTTGTTGGGGACTACCCGAACAATGAGCAGTTCTTC. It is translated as CSVVGDYPNNEQFF.

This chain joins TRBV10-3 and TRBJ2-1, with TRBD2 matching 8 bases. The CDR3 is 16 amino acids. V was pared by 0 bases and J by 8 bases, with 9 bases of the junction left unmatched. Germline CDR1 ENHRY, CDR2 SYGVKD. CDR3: CAISESVSGAEDEQFF. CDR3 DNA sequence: TGTGCCATCAGTGAGTCGGTTAGCGGGGCAGAGGATGAGCAGTTCTTC.

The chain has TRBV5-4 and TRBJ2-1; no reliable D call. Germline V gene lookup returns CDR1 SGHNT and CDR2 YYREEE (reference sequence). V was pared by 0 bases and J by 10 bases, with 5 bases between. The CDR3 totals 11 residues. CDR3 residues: CASSLVEEQFF. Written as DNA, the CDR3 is TGTGCCAGCAGCTTGGTGGAGGAGCAGTTCTTC.

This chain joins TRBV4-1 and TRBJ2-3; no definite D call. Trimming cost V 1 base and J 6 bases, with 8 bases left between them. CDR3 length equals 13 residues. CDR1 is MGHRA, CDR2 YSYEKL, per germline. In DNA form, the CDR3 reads TGCGCCAGCAGCCAAGCCCCATCCGATACGCAGTATTTT. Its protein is CASSQAPSDTQYF.

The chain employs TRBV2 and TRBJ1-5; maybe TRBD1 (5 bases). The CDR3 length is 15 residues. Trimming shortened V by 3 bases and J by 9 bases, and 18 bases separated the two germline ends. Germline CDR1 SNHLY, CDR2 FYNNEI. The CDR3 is CASSEAVKGRTPQHF. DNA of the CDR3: TGTGCCAGCAGTGAGGCGGTAAAGGGGCGGACGCCCCAGCATTTT.

The CDR3 bases are TGCAGTGCTAGGGGGGGACAGGGGATCAACTATGGCTACACCTTC. This gives the protein CSARGGQGINYGYTF. The V gene is TRBV20-1, the J gene TRBJ1-2; 10 bases are a match to TRBD1. The CDR3 runs 15 residues. V dropped 3 bases and J dropped 2; count of bases not matched to a gene: 6. From germline, CDR1 is DFQATT and CDR2 SNEGSKA (reference sequence).

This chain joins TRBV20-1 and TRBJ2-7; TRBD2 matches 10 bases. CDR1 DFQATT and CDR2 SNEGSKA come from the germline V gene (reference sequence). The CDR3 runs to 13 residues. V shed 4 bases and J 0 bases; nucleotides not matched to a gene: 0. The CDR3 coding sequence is TGCAGTGCTACTAGCGGGAGCTCCTACGAGCAGTACTTC. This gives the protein CSATSGSSYEQYF.